The sequence of this T cell receptor (beta chain) was determined in a study of beta chain features in type 1 diabetes. Study conclusions and caveats: Across all four CD4+ subsets, people with type 1 diabetes showed modestly shorter TCRB CDR3s. For patients, the naive, central memory and Treg TCRB repertoires appeared more alike than for healthy donors.

The germline gives CDR1 MDHEN, CDR2 SYDVKM. V lost 10 bases to trimming and J lost 6 bases, with 13 bases between them. This CDR3 has 12 residues. Investigators reverse transcribed all isolated RNA, so they sequenced expressed TCRB transcripts. The method was immunoSEQ multiplex PCR; TCRdb's version includes in-frame clones alone and lacks a portion of them. Of approximately 38,000 clones listed, 64% were seen once; the top ten hold approximately 2%. This clone was seen a handful of times. No antigen is known for it. Sample: Tregs from blood. The chain couples TRBV28 to TRBJ1-5, with TRBD1 as a possible D gene (6 bases). This clonotype was obtained from a woman younger than 45 in good health. Here the CDR3 reads CAMSQGTQPQHF. For the CDR3, the DNA is TGTGCCATGTCACAGGGTACTCAGCCCCAGCATTTT.